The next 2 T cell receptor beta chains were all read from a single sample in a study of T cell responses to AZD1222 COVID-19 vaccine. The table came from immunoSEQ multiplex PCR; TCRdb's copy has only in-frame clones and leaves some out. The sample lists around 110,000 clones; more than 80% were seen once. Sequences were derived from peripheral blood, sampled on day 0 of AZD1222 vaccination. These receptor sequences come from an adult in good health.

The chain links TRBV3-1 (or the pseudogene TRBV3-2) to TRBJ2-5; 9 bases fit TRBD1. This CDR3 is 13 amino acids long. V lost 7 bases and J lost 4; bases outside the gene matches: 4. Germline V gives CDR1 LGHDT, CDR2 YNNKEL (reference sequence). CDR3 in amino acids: CASKDRGIETQYF. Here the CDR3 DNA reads TGTGCCAGCAAAGACAGGGGGATAGAGACCCAGTACTTC.

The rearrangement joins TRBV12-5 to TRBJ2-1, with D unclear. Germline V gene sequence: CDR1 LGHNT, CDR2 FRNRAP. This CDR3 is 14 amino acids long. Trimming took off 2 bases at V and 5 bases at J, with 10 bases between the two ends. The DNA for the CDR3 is TGTGCTAGTGGTTTGATGGTAACAAACAATGAGCAGTTCTTC. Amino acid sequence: CASGLMVTNNEQFF. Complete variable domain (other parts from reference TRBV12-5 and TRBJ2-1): DARVTQTPRHKVTEMGQEVTMRCQPILGHNTVFWYRQTMMQGLELLAYFRNRAPLDDSGMPKDRFSAEMPDATLATLKIQPSEPRDSAVYFCASGLMVTNNEQFFGPGTRLTVL.